The clone carrying this TCR beta chain was seen a few times. The antigen is undetermined. All patients were mismatch repair deficient, assessed by either PCR or immunohistochemistry. Three pembrolizumab responders had their TCRs sequenced. This table comes from immunoSEQ multiplex PCR, and its TCRdb copy is limited to in-frame clones, with some not included. The sample has some 100,000 clones; 82% are singletons. The CDR3 totals 14 residues. Germline V CDR1 and CDR2: WNHNN, SYGVQD (reference sequence). Between the trimmed V and J ends, which lost 3 bases and 2 bases, there was a span of 11 bases. The sample originates from a study of PD-1 blockade in mismatch repair-deficient tumors. On the study more broadly: Patients had over 10 mismatch repair-deficient cancer types, all previously treated and progressing. General study findings and limits: Rapid post-treatment expansion, then contraction, generally preceding radiologic response, marked tumor-resident clones.

This chain connects TRBV10-1 to TRBJ2-7; D not resolved. This sequence was found in an adult with mismatch repair-deficient cancer. Here the sequenced sample was peripheral blood, taken 36 weeks after starting pembrolizumab. The CDR3 region has the DNA TGCGCCAGCAGTGATGGTGGGTACCCCTACGAGCAGTACTTC. Protein sequence: CASSDGGYPYEQYF.